Listed below are T cell receptor beta chains from one sample, sequenced in a study of cytomegalovirus exposure and HLA in healthy donors. Generated by immunoSEQ multiplex PCR, the TCRdb table keeps only in-frame clones and is missing some. The sample consists of some 150,000 clones, just over 90% of them appearing once. The sample consisted of PBMCs. The receptor source for this set is a man aged 18 to 30 in good health and CMV-seronegative. CDR3s include the opening cysteine and the closing phenylalanine or tryptophan. D genes are given only for firm matches. A row's size may be missing; if present it is once, few, many or a size class.

v_gene,d_gene,abundance,j_gene,CDR3nt,CDR3aa
TRBV11-3,.,.,TRBJ2-7,TGTGCCAGCAGTAGGTCAGGTAGCTCCTACGAGCAGTACTTC,CASSRSGSSYEQYF
TRBV19,.,.,TRBJ1-2,TGTGCCAGTACCCATCGGGGGGAAAAATCTAACTATGGCTACACCTTC,CASTHRGEKSNYGYTF
TRBV9,.,once,TRBJ1-1,TGTGCCAGCAGCCTCGATTTAGTGGGGGAGGGCACTGAAGCTTTCTTT,CASSLDLVGEGTEAFF
TRBV9,TRBD2,.,TRBJ2-3,TGTGCCAGCAACCCGCGGGGGTACACAGATACGCAGTATTTT,CASNPRGYTDTQYF
TRBV5-4,.,.,TRBJ2-3,TGTGCCAGCAGCTTGGGGGGCAGTGGGGGCACAGATACGCAGTATTTT,CASSLGGSGGTDTQYF
TRBV28,.,.,TRBJ2-5,TGTGCCAGCACGGGCGGGACTGGGGAGACCCAGTACTTC,CASTGGTGETQYF
TRBV6-6,.,.,TRBJ2-1,TGTGCCAGCAGTTACATACTGGGTGGACTACAGCAGTTCTTC,CASSYILGGLQQFF
TRBV6-1,TRBD2,.,TRBJ2-3,TGTGCCAGCAGTGGGTGGGCTAGCGGGGGTACAGATACGCAGTATTTT,CASSGWASGGTDTQYF
TRBV11-2,TRBD2,.,TRBJ2-7,TGTGCCAGCAGTTATTCTAGCGGGGGGACCTACGAGCAGTACTTC,CASSYSSGGTYEQYF
TRBV9,TRBD1,.,TRBJ1-1,TGTGCCAGCAGCGCGCGGGACAGGCTTAACACTGAAGCTTTCTTT,CASSARDRLNTEAFF
TRBV15,.,.,TRBJ1-1,TGTGCCACCAGCAGAGTATACCAGGGGCTTTTCTTT,CATSRVYQGLFF
TRBV6-5,TRBD2,.,TRBJ2-3,TGTGCCAGCAAAAGACTAGCGGAGGTGGATACGCAGTATTTT,CASKRLAEVDTQYF
TRBV19,TRBD2,.,TRBJ2-3,TGTGCCAGTAGTATGTCGGCGGGAGGCGCAGATACGCAGTATTTT,CASSMSAGGADTQYF
TRBV28,.,.,TRBJ2-2,TGTGCCAGCAGTGTCCAGGGATGGGAGCTGTTTTTT,CASSVQGWELFF
TRBV7-2,TRBD1,.,TRBJ2-5,TGTGCCAGCAGCCTAAACAGGGGGGCATACCAAGAGACCCAGTACTTC,CASSLNRGAYQETQYF
TRBV25-1,.,once,TRBJ2-2,TGTGCCAGCAGTGGATATCGTTCCGGGGAGCTGTTTTTT,CASSGYRSGELFF
TRBV5-1,TRBD2,.,TRBJ2-1,TGCGCCAGCAGCTTGGCACTAGCGGGATACAATGAGCAGTTCTTC,CASSLALAGYNEQFF